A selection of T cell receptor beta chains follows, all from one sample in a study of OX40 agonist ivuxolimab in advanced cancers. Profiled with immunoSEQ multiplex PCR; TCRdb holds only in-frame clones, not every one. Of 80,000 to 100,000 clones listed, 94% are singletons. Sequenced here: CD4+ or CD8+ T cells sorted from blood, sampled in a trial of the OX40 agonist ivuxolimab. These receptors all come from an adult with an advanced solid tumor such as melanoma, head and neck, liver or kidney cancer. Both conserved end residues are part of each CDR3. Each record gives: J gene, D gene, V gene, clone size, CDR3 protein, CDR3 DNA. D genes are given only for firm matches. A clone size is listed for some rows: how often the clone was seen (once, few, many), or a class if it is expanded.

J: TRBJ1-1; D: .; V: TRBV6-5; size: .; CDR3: CASSYPRMNTEAFF; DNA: TGTGCCAGCAGTTACCCAAGGATGAACACTGAAGCTTTCTTT
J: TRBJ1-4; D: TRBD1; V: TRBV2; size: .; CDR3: CASSLQGPRKLFF; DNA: TGTGCCAGCAGTCTACAGGGGCCGCGAAAACTGTTTTTT
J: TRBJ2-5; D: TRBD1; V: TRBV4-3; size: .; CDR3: CASSQGSGQEAEEQYF; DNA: TGCGCCAGCAGCCAAGGATCGGGACAGGAGGCGGAAGAGCAGTACTTC
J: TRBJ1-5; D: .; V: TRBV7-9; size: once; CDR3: CASSLGTGTNQPQHF; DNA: TGTGCCAGCAGCTTAGGGACGGGGACCAATCAGCCCCAGCATTTT
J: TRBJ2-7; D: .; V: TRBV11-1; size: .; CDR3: CASSRYQSSYEQYF; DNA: TGTGCCAGCAGCCGATATCAAAGCTCCTACGAGCAGTACTTC
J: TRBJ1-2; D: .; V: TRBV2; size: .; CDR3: CASIEGLGVYGYTF; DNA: TGTGCCAGCATTGAGGGACTAGGCGTCTATGGCTACACCTTC
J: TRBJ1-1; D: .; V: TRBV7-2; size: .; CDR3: CASSLTANTEAFF; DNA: TGTGCCAGCAGCCTGACAGCGAACACTGAAGCTTTCTTT
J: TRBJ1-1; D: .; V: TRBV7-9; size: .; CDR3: CASSFGRYTEAFF; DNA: TGTGCCAGCAGCTTTGGCCGGTACACTGAAGCTTTCTTT
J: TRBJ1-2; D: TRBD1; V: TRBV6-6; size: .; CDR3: CASSYVDRGIDYTF; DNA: TGTGCCAGCAGTTACGTGGACAGGGGAATCGACTACACCTTC
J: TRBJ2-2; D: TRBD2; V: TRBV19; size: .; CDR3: CASRDGLAGPNTGELFF; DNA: TGTGCCAGTAGAGACGGACTAGCGGGACCTAACACCGGGGAGCTGTTTTTT
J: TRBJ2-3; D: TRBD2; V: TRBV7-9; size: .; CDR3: CASSLQGLAVTQYF; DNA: TGTGCCAGCAGCCTCCAGGGACTAGCCGTTACGCAGTATTTT
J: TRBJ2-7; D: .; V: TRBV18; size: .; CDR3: CASSSGLQGGDEQYF; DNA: TGTGCCAGCTCATCGGGGTTACAGGGAGGCGACGAGCAGTACTTC
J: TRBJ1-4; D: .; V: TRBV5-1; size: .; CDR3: CASSPPPGIATNEKLFF; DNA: TGCGCCAGCAGCCCACCCCCAGGGATTGCAACTAATGAAAAACTGTTTTTT
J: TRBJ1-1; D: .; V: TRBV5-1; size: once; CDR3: CASSLGQGRTEAFF; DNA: TGCGCCAGCAGCTTGGGGCAGGGTAGAACTGAAGCTTTCTTT
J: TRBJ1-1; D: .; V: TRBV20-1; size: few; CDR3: CTPRGGTEAFF; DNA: TGCACCCCACGGGGGGGGACTGAAGCTTTCTTT
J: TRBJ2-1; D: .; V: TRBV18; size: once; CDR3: CASSGRVGEQFF; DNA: TGTGCCAGCTCCGGCAGGGTTGGTGAGCAGTTCTTC
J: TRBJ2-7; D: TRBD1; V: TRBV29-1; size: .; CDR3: CSVGTGGYEQYF; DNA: TGCAGCGTGGGGACAGGGGGCTACGAGCAGTACTTC
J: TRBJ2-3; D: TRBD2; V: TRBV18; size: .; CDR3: CASSHLPGLAETSTDTQYF; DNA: TGTGCCAGCTCACACTTACCGGGACTAGCGGAGACTAGCACAGATACGCAGTATTTT
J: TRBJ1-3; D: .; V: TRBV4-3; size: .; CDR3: CASSQELPLRDTIYF; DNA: TGCGCCAGCAGCCAAGAGCTACCCCTTCGGGACACCATATATTTT
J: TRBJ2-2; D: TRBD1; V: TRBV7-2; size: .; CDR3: CASRGRQGGNTGELFF; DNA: TGTGCCAGCAGGGGGAGACAGGGCGGGAACACCGGGGAGCTGTTTTTT
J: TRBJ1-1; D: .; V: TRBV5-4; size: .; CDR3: CASSLAIQGSTEAFF; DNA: TGTGCCAGCAGCTTGGCCATCCAGGGGAGCACTGAAGCTTTCTTT
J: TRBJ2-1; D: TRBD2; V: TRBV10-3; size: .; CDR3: CAISGQAGGPGEQFF; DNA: TGTGCCATCAGTGGTCAGGCGGGAGGGCCGGGTGAGCAGTTCTTC
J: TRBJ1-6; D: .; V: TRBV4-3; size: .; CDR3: CASSQVDREISPLHF; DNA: TGCGCCAGCAGCCAAGTAGACAGAGAGATTTCACCCCTCCACTTT
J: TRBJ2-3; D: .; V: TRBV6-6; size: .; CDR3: CASSYSEGTQYF; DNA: TGTGCCAGCAGTTACTCAGAGGGGACGCAGTATTTT
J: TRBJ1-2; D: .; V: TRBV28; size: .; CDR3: CASSTQGNGYTF; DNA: TGTGCCAGCAGCACGCAGGGAAATGGCTACACCTTC
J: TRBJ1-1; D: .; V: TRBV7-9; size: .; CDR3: CVSSLVGQLTLMNTEAFF; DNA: TGTGTCAGCAGCTTAGTGGGGCAGCTTACGCTCATGAACACTGAAGCTTTCTTT
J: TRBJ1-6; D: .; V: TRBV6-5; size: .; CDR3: CASSYSVPAHRTPLHF; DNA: TGTGCCAGCAGTTACTCCGTCCCAGCCCACCGTACGCCCCTCCACTTT
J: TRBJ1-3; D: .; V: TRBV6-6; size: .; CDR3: CASSMGPTFSGNTIYF; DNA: TGTGCCAGCAGCATGGGTCCTACCTTCTCTGGAAACACCATATATTTT
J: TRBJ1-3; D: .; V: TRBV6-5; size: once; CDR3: CASSYRGGNTIYF; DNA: TGTGCCAGCAGTTATCGTGGTGGAAACACCATATATTTT
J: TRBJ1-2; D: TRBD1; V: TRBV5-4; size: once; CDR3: CASSWDSRYGYTF; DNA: TGTGCCAGCAGCTGGGACAGCCGCTATGGCTACACCTTC
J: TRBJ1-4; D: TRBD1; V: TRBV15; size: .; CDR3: CATSTRTGGHEKLFF; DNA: TGTGCCACCAGCACTAGGACAGGGGGCCATGAAAAACTGTTTTTT
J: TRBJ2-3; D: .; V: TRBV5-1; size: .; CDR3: CASSSGSGTDTQYF; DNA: TGCGCCAGCAGCTCCGGGTCCGGCACAGATACGCAGTATTTT
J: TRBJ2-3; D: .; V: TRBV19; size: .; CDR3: CASSSPGPVLDTQYF; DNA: TGTGCCAGTAGTTCGCCGGGACCGGTCTTGGATACGCAGTATTTT
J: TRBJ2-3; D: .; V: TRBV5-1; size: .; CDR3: CASSFGGLSTDTQYF; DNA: TGCGCCAGCAGCTTTGGGGGTTTGAGCACAGATACGCAGTATTTT
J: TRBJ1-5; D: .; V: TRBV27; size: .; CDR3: CASSYGVGSNQPQHF; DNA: TGTGCCAGCAGTTATGGAGTGGGGAGCAATCAGCCCCAGCATTTT
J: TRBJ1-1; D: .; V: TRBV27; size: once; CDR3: CASSRPGTEAFF; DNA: TGTGCCAGCAGTCGCCCTGGGACTGAAGCTTTCTTT
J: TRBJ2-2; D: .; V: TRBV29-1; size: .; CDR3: CSVGVGISNTGELFF; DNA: TGCAGCGTTGGCGTCGGGATCTCGAACACCGGGGAGCTGTTTTTT
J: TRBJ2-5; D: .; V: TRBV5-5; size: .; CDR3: CASSLVVWGPQETQYF; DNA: TGTGCCAGCAGCTTGGTTGTTTGGGGCCCCCAAGAGACCCAGTACTTC
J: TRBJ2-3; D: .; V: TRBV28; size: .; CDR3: CASRGYTDTQYF; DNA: TGTGCCAGCCGAGGGTACACAGATACGCAGTATTTT
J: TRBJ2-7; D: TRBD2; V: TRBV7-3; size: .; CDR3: CASSLGLAGSYEQYF; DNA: TGTGCCAGCAGCTTAGGACTAGCGGGTTCCTACGAGCAGTACTTC
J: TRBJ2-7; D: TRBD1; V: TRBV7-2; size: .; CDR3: CASSRTGGFYEQYF; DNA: TGTGCCAGCAGCCGGACAGGGGGGTTCTACGAGCAGTACTTC
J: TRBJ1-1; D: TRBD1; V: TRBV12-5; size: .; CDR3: CASGFPSDRGPEAFF; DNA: TGTGCTAGTGGTTTCCCTTCGGACAGGGGGCCTGAAGCTTTCTTT
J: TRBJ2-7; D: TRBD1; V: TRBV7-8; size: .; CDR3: CASSFGQGYYEQYF; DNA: TGTGCCAGCAGCTTCGGACAGGGATACTACGAGCAGTACTTC
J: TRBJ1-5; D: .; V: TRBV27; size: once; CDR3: CASSSQQHNQPQHF; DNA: TGTGCCAGCAGTTCTCAACAGCATAATCAGCCCCAGCATTTT
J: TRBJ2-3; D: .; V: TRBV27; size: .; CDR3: CASSVWGQVTDTQYF; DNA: TGTGCCAGCAGTGTGTGGGGGCAAGTCACAGATACGCAGTATTTT
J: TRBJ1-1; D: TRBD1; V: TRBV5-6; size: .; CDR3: CASSLRRGRTEAFF; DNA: TGTGCCAGCAGTTTACGGAGGGGGCGGACTGAAGCTTTCTTT
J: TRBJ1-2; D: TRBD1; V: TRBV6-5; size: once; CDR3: CASSYAPRDRYGYTF; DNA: TGTGCCAGCAGTTACGCCCCCCGGGACAGATATGGCTACACCTTC
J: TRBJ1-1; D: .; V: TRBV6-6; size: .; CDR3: CASSKTANTEAFF; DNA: TGTGCCAGCAGCAAGACAGCGAACACTGAAGCTTTCTTT
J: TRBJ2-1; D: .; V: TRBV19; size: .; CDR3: CASSSVATYNEQFF; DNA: TGTGCCAGTAGTTCGGTAGCGACCTACAATGAGCAGTTCTTC
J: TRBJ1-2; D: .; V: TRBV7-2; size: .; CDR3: CASSLDGRGREDGYTF; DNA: TGTGCCAGCAGCTTAGATGGTCGAGGCAGGGAGGATGGCTACACCTTC
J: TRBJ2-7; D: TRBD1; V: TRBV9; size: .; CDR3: CASSVDTGTGGYEQYF; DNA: TGTGCCAGCAGCGTAGATACCGGGACAGGGGGCTACGAGCAGTACTTC
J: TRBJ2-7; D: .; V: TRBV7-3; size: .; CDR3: CASSLNPGPTYEQYF; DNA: TGTGCCAGCAGCTTAAATCCGGGGCCCACCTACGAGCAGTACTTC